This TCR beta chain is from a study of cytomegalovirus exposure and HLA in healthy donors. General study points: Cytomegalovirus status, reportedly, was diagnosed with high specificity and sensitivity by the classifier.

This clone has only a few counts. The antigen is undetermined. This table comes from immunoSEQ multiplex PCR, and its TCRdb copy is limited to in-frame clones, with some not included. The sample lists about 120,000 clones, 86% occurring once. This TCR was recovered from a man aged 18 to 30 in good health and CMV-seronegative. Sample: PBMCs.

CDR3 coding DNA: TGTGCCAGCAGTTACTCTCGGGGCACCGGGGAGCTGTTTTTT. Translating it yields CASSYSRGTGELFF. The rearrangement joins TRBV6-6 to TRBJ2-2; D is possibly TRBD2 (5 bases). Germline CDR1 MNHNY, CDR2 SVGAGI (reference sequence). This CDR3 region has 14 residues. Trimming stripped 0 bases from V and 4 bases from J, with 6 bases between.